This T cell receptor (beta chain) stems from a study of CD8+ T cells in alopecia areata. The CDR3 has 17 residues. Per germline, CDR1 SGHDT and CDR2 YYEEEE. Deletions cut 3 bases from V and 4 bases from J, with 21 bases between. Extracted RNA was reverse transcribed into cDNA, the sequencing template. This table comes from immunoSEQ multiplex PCR, and its TCRdb copy is limited to in-frame clones, with some not included. The sample shows some 14,000 clones, over 55% of them seen only once. Lesional scalp punch biopsies and peripheral blood were collected from alopecia areata patients. The V gene is TRBV5-6, the J gene TRBJ2-3; a possible D gene is TRBD1 (6 bases). Sequencing was performed on skin, taken at week 0. The clonotype comes from a human donor with alopecia areata. The CDR3 DNA reads as TGTGCCAGCAGCTCGCGAGTGGGGGCGAGGCTACCAGATACGCAGTATTTT. Amino acid sequence: CASSSRVGARLPDTQYF. The variable domain in full, with the rest retrieved from reference TRBV5-6 and TRBJ2-3, is DAGVTQSPTHLIKTRGQQVTLRCSPKSGHDTVSWYQQALGQGPQFIFQYYEEEERQRGNFPDRFSGHQFPNYSSELNVNALLLGDSALYLCASSSRVGARLPDTQYFGPGTRLTVL.